The T cell receptor beta chain under discussion was sequenced for a study of blood T cell repertoires in COVID-19. The method was immunoSEQ multiplex PCR; TCRdb's version includes in-frame clones alone and lacks a portion of them. The sample lists 300,000 or so clones, around four fifths occurring once. The CDR3 extends over 19 amino acids. The V end lost 1 base, the J end lost 4 bases, and 24 bases lay between the germline ends. Germline CDR1 is SGHVS and CDR2 is FQNEAQ. The V gene is TRBV7-8, the J gene TRBJ2-3, with D possibly matching TRBD1 (5 bases). Sequencing used peripheral blood. The clonotype comes from a woman in her forties or fifties with acute or convalescent COVID-19. CDR3 loop: CASSLEGISGPRVADTQYF. Here the CDR3 DNA reads TGTGCCAGCAGCTTAGAAGGCATTTCCGGCCCCAGGGTAGCAGATACGCAGTATTTT.